Here is one T cell receptor (beta chain) with its context. The sample comes from a study of blood T cell repertoires in COVID-19. Study in general: Italy, Spain and the United States were the sources of the convalescent and acute COVID-19 samples. T cells, B-cell-depleted T cells, or PBMCs provided the cDNA or gDNA that served as material.

In the original workflow: Cell counts per sample came from amplifying reference gene primers. Some clones are missing from TCRdb's copy, which holds only in-frame ones; the method was immunoSEQ multiplex PCR. V, J and clone size are taken as reported in that table, and D and trimming were inferred from the DNA itself. The sample consists of approximately 83,000 clones, roughly three quarters of them appearing once. With V trimmed by 8 bases and J by 2 bases, 8 bases remained unmatched. The length of the CDR3 is 14 residues. Per germline, CDR1 MDHEN and CDR2 SYDVKM. The sequence was obtained from a woman aged 80 or over with acute or convalescent COVID-19. The sequenced sample consisted of peripheral blood. The chain has TRBV28 and TRBJ1-2, with TRBD1 matching over 7 bases. CDR3 sequence (DNA): TGTGCCAGCGGCCTGAGAGGGGGCAACTATGGCTACACCTTC. As protein: CASGLRGGNYGYTF.